These 14 T cell receptor beta chains came from one sample sequenced in a study of Graves' ophthalmopathy and Graves' hyperthyroidism. The sequenced template was RNA, covering the TCR beta CDR3 region. An opening RT-PCR round employed HTBI primers and preceded a second-round multiplex PCR. MiXCR was run by TCRdb on the multiplex PCR reads, yielding one entry per CDR3 protein. This sample has 650,000 to 800,000 distinct CDR3 sequences, with roughly 41% found just once. Sequenced sample: peripheral blood. These receptors originate from an adult man with Graves' ophthalmopathy.

The count of this clonotype is one. Relative to the germline gene, one junction end is altered; a read error may explain this. V gene TRBV4-1 combines with J gene TRBJ2-3, with D possibly matching TRBD1 (6 bases). Germline V CDR1 and CDR2: MGHRA, YSYEKL. CDR3 length: 14 amino acids. This CDR3 reads CASSLDRLTDTQYF. Written as DNA, the CDR3 is TGTGCCAGCAGCCTCGACAGGCTAACAGATACGCAGTATTTT.

V and J are TRBV7-9 and TRBJ2-7; the D call may be TRBD1 or TRBD2 (5 bases each). This CDR3 contains 15 residues. In germline, CDR1 is SEHNR, CDR2 FQNEAQ (reference sequence). Trimming pared 2 bases from V and 7 bases from J, leaving 18 bases between. CDR3 nucleotide sequence: TGTGCCAGCAGCTTAACGAGGGGTTTATACAATGAGCAGTACTTC. Protein sequence: CASSLTRGLYNEQYF.

This sequence joins TRBV7-9 and TRBJ1-4; 9 bases are a match to TRBD1. Germline V CDR1 and CDR2: SEHNR, FQNEAQ (reference sequence). The ends lost 2 bases at V and 7 bases at J; junction bases unmatched: 5. The CDR3 covers 15 residues. The CDR3 nucleotides read TGTGCCAGCAGCTTACGAGCGGGACAGGGTGAAAAACTGTTTTTT. Amino acids: CASSLRAGQGEKLFF.

This clonotype has at least ten counts. This chain joins TRBV7-9 and TRBJ2-5, with D possibly matching TRBD1 (6 bases). Germline lookup yields CDR1 SEHNR and CDR2 FQNEAQ (reference sequence). The germline V and J ends were trimmed by 5 bases and 0 bases, with 10 bases remaining between them. CDR3 length: 14 amino acids. The CDR3: CASSRTVYQETQYF. CDR3 nucleotides: TGTGCCAGCAGCCGGACAGTGTACCAAGAGACCCAGTACTTC.

This rearrangement joins TRBV24-1 to TRBJ1-2; D is possibly TRBD1 (5 bases). V shed 4 bases and J shed 9 bases, with 8 bases lying between them. Germline CDR1 KGHDR, CDR2 SFDVKD. The CDR3 contains 11 residues. The CDR3 loop is CATSETDSYTF. The CDR3 DNA reads TGTGCCACCAGTGAGACGGACAGCTACACCTTC.

In its sample, this clonotype was seen many times. The chain employs TRBV29-1 and TRBJ1-5; D may be TRBD1 (5 bases). Germline CDR1 reads SQVTM; CDR2 reads ANQGSEA. V was cut by 4 bases and J by 2 bases, with 15 bases left in between. The CDR3 covers 15 residues. The CDR3 DNA reads TGCAGCGTTGGTTGGGCCGGAGGGGGCAATCAGCCCCAGCATTTT. This translates into CSVGWAGGGNQPQHF.

This rearrangement joins TRBV10-2 to TRBJ2-2; 9 bases are a match to TRBD2. CDR1 is WSHSY and CDR2 is SAAADI in the germline V gene. CDR3 size: 16 residues. The trim removed 6 bases at V and 5 bases at J, leaving 10 bases unmatched. CDR3 DNA: TGCGCCAGCAGCCGCGGGGGGGGCGGGAGGACCGGGGAGCTGTTTTTT. This gives the protein CASSRGGGGRTGELFF.

This clonotype was observed at least ten times. This chain joins TRBV2 and TRBJ1-5, with 11 bases that match TRBD1. Per the germline V gene, CDR1 is SNHLY and CDR2 is FYNNEI. J was trimmed by 6 bases and V by 6 bases; bases with no gene match: 7. The CDR3 extends over 15 amino acids. CDR3 loop: CASSPGQGARQPQHF. CDR3 nucleotides: TGTGCCAGCAGCCCCGGACAGGGGGCTCGTCAGCCCCAGCATTTT.

This clonotype has a count of ten or more. Here the CDR3 reads CASSIQGSEQPQHF. The DNA for the CDR3 is TGTGCCAGTAGTATACAGGGTTCGGAACAGCCCCAGCATTTT. The chain joins TRBV19 to TRBJ1-5; the D gene is possibly TRBD1 (5 bases). The germline CDR1 and CDR2 sequences are LNHDA and SQIVND (reference sequence). CDR3 length: 14 amino acids. Deletions cut 2 bases from V and 7 bases from J, with 12 bases between.

A remark on this clonotype: Given a much more abundant clone one base away, this may be a read error. The chain recombines TRBV11-1 with TRBJ2-7; TRBD1 matches 7 bases. Germline V lookup: CDR1 SGHAT, CDR2 FQDESV (reference sequence). The CDR3 extends over 15 amino acids. CDR3 region: CACSLAQGHSYEQYF. DNA of the CDR3: TGTGCCTGCAGCTTAGCACAGGGGCATTCCTACGAGCAGTACTTC.

This clonotype was counted at least ten times. This chain uses TRBV7-3 with TRBJ1-6; TRBD1 matches at 7 bases. Germline CDR1 is SGHTA and CDR2 is FQGTGA. This CDR3 region has 13 residues. Trimming removed 8 bases from V and 5 bases from J; junction bases left unmatched: 3. The CDR3 region is CASGTDNNSPLHF. The DNA of the CDR3 is TGTGCCAGCGGGACAGACAATAATTCACCCCTCCACTTT.

This clonotype was detected only once. V usage is TRBV5-1 and J usage is TRBJ2-3, with D possibly being TRBD1 (7 bases). Germline V gene sequence: CDR1 SGHRS, CDR2 YFSETQ. The germline V and J ends were trimmed by 4 bases and 5 bases, with 17 bases remaining between them. This CDR3 region has 15 residues. CDR3 region: CASSLGQAGGDTQYF. The CDR3 nucleotides read TGCGCCAGCAGCCTTGGACAGGCCGGGGGAGATACGCAGTATTTT.

This clonotype has at least ten counts. The chain employs TRBV10-2 and TRBJ2-6, with unresolved D. This CDR3 has 16 residues. Trimming left V 2 bases short and J 0 bases short, with 8 bases between. Germline lookup yields CDR1 WSHSY and CDR2 SAAADI. CDR3 sequence (DNA): TGCGCCAGCAGTGAGGGCACTCCCTCTGGGGCCAACGTCCTGACTTTC. Amino acids: CASSEGTPSGANVLTF.

With respect to this clonotype: This sequence may be a read error, since a much larger clone differs from it by one base. The genes are TRBV2 and TRBJ1-2; D uncertain. The CDR3 is 12 residues long. V lost 8 bases and J lost 5, with 12 bases in between. CDR1 is SNHLY, CDR2 FYNNEI, per germline. CDR3 nucleotides: TGTGCCAGCCGTATACAGATATATGGCTACACCTTC. Translating gives CASRIQIYGYTF.